This TCR beta chain was recovered during a study of CD8+ T cells in alopecia areata. Following extraction, RNA underwent reverse transcription to cDNA, which served as the sequencing template. TCRdb's copy holds only in-frame clones and misses some; the assay was immunoSEQ multiplex PCR. The repertoire holds 150,000 to 200,000 clones, 50% to 60% seen once, with under 15% in the top ten. The sequencing used CD4+ T cells sorted from blood, collected at week 0. The clonotype comes from a human donor with alopecia areata.

The CDR3 spells CASSLDLGGGYTF. CDR3 sequence (DNA): TGTGCCAGCAGCTTAGATTTGGGGGGTGGCTACACCTTC. The chain is built from TRBV7-2 and TRBJ1-2, with a weak D call TRBD1 (5 bases). Germline CDR1 is SGHTA and CDR2 is FQGNSA. With 1 base removed from V and 7 bases from J, the gap between germline ends came to 10 bases. The length of the CDR3 is 13 residues.